This T cell receptor beta chain comes out of a study of shared clonotypes between healthy human individuals. Study conclusions and caveats: Non-shared clonotypes were found to have lower generation probabilities than the clonotypes that were shared by all four of the sorted-subset donors.

Several immunoSEQ plates received, in even portions, the genomic DNA of each subset. Profiling relied on immunoSEQ multiplex PCR, and the TCRdb table lists in-frame clones only, not all of them. The sample lists millions of clones, approximately 92% seen once, with more than 0.12% in the top ten. On this clone: Its antigen is still unknown.

The CDR3 totals 15 residues. The V gene lost 1 base and the J gene lost 2 bases, with 9 bases spanning the gap. Germline V lookup: CDR1 SGHTA, CDR2 FQGNSA. The sample taken for sequencing was naive CD4+ T cells sorted from blood. Subset in this sample: CD45RA+ positively selected. The chain carries TRBV7-2 and TRBJ2-4, with D hard to call. The sequence was collected from a young man in good health. The CDR3 region has the DNA TGTGCCAGCAGCTTAGTTGCGGCCACCAAAAACATTCAGTACTTC. The encoded protein is CASSLVAATKNIQYF.